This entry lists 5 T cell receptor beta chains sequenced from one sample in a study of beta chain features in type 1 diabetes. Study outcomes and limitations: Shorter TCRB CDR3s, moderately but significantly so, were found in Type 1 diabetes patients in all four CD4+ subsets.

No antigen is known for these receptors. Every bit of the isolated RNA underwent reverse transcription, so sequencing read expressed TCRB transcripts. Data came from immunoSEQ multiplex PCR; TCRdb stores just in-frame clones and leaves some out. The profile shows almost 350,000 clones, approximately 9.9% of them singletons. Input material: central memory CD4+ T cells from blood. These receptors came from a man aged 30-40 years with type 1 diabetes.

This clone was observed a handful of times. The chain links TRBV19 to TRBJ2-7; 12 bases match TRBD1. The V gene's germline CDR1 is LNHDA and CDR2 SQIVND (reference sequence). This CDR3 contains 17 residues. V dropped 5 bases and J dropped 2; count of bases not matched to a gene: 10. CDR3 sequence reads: CASSPSGTGGRTYEQYF. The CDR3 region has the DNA TGTGCCAGTAGTCCCTCCGGGACAGGGGGCAGAACCTACGAGCAGTACTTC.

The CDR3 loop is CAWSGHYTEAFF. The CDR3 DNA sequence: TGTGCCTGGAGTGGACATTACACTGAAGCTTTCTTT. The rearrangement uses TRBV30 and TRBJ1-1; D uncertain. The CDR3 contains 12 residues. Germline V gene data show CDR1 as GTSNPN and CDR2 as SVGIG (reference sequence). Trimming cost V 1 base and J 3 bases, with 6 bases left between them.

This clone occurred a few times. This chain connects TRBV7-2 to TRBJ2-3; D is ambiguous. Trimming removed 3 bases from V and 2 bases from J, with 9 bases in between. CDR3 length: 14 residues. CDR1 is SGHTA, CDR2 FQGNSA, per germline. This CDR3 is CASSFLSATDTQYF. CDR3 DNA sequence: TGTGCCAGCAGCTTCCTTTCCGCCACAGATACGCAGTATTTT.

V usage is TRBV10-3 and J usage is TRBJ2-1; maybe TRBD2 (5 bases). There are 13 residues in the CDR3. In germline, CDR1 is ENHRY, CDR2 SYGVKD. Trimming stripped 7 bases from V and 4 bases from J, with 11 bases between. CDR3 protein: CAINEGTYNEQFF. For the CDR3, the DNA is TGTGCCATCAACGAGGGAACATACAATGAGCAGTTCTTC.

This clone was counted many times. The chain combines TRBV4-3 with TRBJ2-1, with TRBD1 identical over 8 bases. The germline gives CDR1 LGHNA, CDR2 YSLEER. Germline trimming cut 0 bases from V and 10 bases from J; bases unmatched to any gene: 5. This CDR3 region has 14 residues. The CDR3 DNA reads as TGCGCCAGCAGCCAAGATTCCGGGGACAGGGAGCAGTTCTTC. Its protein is CASSQDSGDREQFF.